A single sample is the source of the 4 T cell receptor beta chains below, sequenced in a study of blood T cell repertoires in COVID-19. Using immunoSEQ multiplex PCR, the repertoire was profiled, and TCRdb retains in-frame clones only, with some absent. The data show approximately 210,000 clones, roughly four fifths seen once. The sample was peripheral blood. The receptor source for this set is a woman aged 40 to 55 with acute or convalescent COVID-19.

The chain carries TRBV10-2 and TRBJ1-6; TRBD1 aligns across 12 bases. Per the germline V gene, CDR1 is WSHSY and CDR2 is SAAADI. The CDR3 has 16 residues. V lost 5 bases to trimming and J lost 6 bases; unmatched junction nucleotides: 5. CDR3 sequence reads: CASSSGTGGSNSPLHF. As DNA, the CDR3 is TGCGCCAGCAGTTCCGGGACAGGGGGCTCTAATTCACCCCTCCACTTT.

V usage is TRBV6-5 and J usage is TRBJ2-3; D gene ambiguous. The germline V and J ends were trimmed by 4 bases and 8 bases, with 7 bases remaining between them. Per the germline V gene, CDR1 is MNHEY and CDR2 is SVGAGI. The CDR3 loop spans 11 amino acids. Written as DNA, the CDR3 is TGTGCCAGCAGTTCTATTGGTACGCAGTATTTT. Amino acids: CASSSIGTQYF.

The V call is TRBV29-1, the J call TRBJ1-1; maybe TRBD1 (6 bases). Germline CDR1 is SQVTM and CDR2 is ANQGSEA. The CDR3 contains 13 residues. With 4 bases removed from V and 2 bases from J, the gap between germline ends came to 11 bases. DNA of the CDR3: TGCAGCGTTGTTAGACAGGCCAACACTGAAGCTTTCTTT. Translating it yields CSVVRQANTEAFF. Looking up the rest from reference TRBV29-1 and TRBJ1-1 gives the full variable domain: SAVISQKPSRDICQRGTSLTIQCQVDSQVTMMFWYRQQPGQSLTLIATANQGSEATYESGFVIDKFPISRPNLTFSTLTVSNMSPEDSSIYLCSVVRQANTEAFFGQGTRLTVV.

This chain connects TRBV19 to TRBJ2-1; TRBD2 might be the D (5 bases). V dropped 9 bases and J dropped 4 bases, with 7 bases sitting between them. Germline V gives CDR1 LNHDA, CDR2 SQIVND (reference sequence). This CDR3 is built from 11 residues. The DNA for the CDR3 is TGTGCCAGCGGGGTTTACAATGAGCAGTTCTTC. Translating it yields CASGVYNEQFF.